These T cell receptor beta chains were read from a single sample in a study of T cell changes during pregnancy in multiple sclerosis. Clones were read by immunoSEQ multiplex PCR, and TCRdb kept only the in-frame ones, dropping some. This repertoire shows more than 90,000 clones, roughly 90% found once; its top ten account for 1.5%. The sequenced sample was peripheral blood, obtained in the third trimester of pregnancy. Source of these receptors: a female donor with multiple sclerosis, enrolled in a pregnancy study. CDR3s include the opening cysteine and the closing phenylalanine or tryptophan. The D gene is left open where the match is weak. Clone size is given for some rows only: seen once, a few or many times, or a class if the clone is expanded.

d_gene,j_gene,v_gene,abundance,CDR3nt,CDR3aa
.,TRBJ2-2,TRBV18,.,TGTGCCAGCTCACTTCCCCAACAGGGTCGCACCGGGGAGCTGTTTTTT,CASSLPQQGRTGELFF
.,TRBJ2-7,TRBV7-9,.,TGTGCCAGCAGCTTCGGGGTCTACTACGAGCAGTACTTC,CASSFGVYYEQYF
TRBD1,TRBJ1-1,TRBV11-2,.,TGTGCCAGCAGCCCCCGGACAGGGGGCATCAACACTGAAGCTTTCTTT,CASSPRTGGINTEAFF
TRBD2,TRBJ2-1,TRBV29-1,.,TGCAGCGTTTCCCCGACTAGCGGGAGGAGCTCCTACAATGAGCAGTTCTTC,CSVSPTSGRSSYNEQFF
.,TRBJ2-3,TRBV7-5,few,TGTGTCAGAAGCTTATCGGTCAGGGGGATTACAGATACGCAGTATTTT,CVRSLSVRGITDTQYF
.,TRBJ2-2,TRBV11-3,.,TGTGCCAGCAGCTCGGGACAGAACACCGGGGAGCTGTTTTTT,CASSSGQNTGELFF
.,TRBJ1-1,TRBV18,.,TGTGCCAGCTCCCCAGGGGTGGGAGTAGCTTTCTTT,CASSPGVGVAFF
.,TRBJ2-3,TRBV10-1,.,TGCGCCAGCAGGTGGGAGAGCACAGATACGCAGTATTTT,CASRWESTDTQYF
TRBD1,TRBJ2-1,TRBV7-9,.,TGTGCCAGCAGCTTGGGGACAGGGCAAGTAAGTGAGCAGTTCTTC,CASSLGTGQVSEQFF
.,TRBJ2-3,TRBV28,.,TGTGCCAGCAGTTTCCCGTCTTTCACAGATACGCAGTATTTT,CASSFPSFTDTQYF
.,TRBJ2-3,TRBV5-1,.,TGCGCCAGCAGCCAGGGGTGGGGCACAGATACGCAGTATTTT,CASSQGWGTDTQYF
.,TRBJ2-3,TRBV6-5,.,TGTGCCAGCAGTTACGGGACTTCAGATACGCAGTATTTT,CASSYGTSDTQYF
TRBD2,TRBJ2-1,TRBV5-6,.,TGTGCCAGCAGCGGACCGGGACTAGCGGGATACAATGAGCAGTTCTTC,CASSGPGLAGYNEQFF
.,TRBJ1-4,TRBV9,once,TGTGCCAGCAGCCCAAGTGACAGTCCAGGTGAAAAACTGTTTTTT,CASSPSDSPGEKLFF
TRBD2,TRBJ2-3,TRBV7-2,.,TGTGCCAGCAGCGCCCAGACTAGCGGGAGTTTCGTAGATACGCAGTATTTT,CASSAQTSGSFVDTQYF
.,TRBJ2-2,TRBV5-6,many,TGTGCCAGCAGCTACACTAGGACCGGGGAGCTGTTTTTT,CASSYTRTGELFF
.,TRBJ2-7,TRBV7-2,.,TGTGCCAGCAGCTTAGGTCTGGTGGGGGCGGACGAGCAGTACTTC,CASSLGLVGADEQYF
.,TRBJ1-2,TRBV2,.,TGTGCCAGCAGTGAAGACAGGGATGGCTACACCTTC,CASSEDRDGYTF
.,TRBJ1-6,TRBV7-2,.,TGTGCCAGCAGCTTTCCAAAACCCACAGTCGCATTCGGCTCACCCCTCCACTTT,CASSFPKPTVAFGSPLHF
TRBD2,TRBJ2-5,TRBV19,few,TGTGCCAGTAGTATCACCGGACTAGGGACCCAGTACTTC,CASSITGLGTQYF
.,TRBJ1-5,TRBV30,.,TGTGCCTGGAGTGTTGGGCCTGCGGGGCAGCCCCAGCATTTT,CAWSVGPAGQPQHF
TRBD1,TRBJ1-3,TRBV27,.,TGTGCCAGCAGTCGACAGGGGAAAGCATATTTT,CASSRQGKAYF
TRBD1,TRBJ2-1,TRBV27,.,TGTGCCAGCAGTCGACAGGGACCTCCTTACAATGAGCAGTTCTTC,CASSRQGPPYNEQFF
TRBD1,TRBJ1-2,TRBV6-5,.,TGTGCCAGCAGTCGCTCTGCAGGGGGCGGATATGGCTACACCTTC,CASSRSAGGGYGYTF
.,TRBJ1-2,TRBV7-2,.,TGTGCCAGCAGCTTATCGGTAACCAAGGGGGTCAGCTATGGCTACACCTTC,CASSLSVTKGVSYGYTF
.,TRBJ2-3,TRBV15,.,TGTGCCACCAGCGATCATGGGGCAACAGATACGCAGTATTTT,CATSDHGATDTQYF
TRBD1,TRBJ1-1,TRBV5-1,.,TGCGCCAGCAGCTTGTCCGGACAGGGGGCCTTTACTGAAGCTTTCTTT,CASSLSGQGAFTEAFF
TRBD1,TRBJ2-2,TRBV7-2,.,TGTGCCAGCAGGGGACAGCCCAACACCGGGGAGCTGTTTTTT,CASRGQPNTGELFF
TRBD1,TRBJ2-7,TRBV28,.,TGTGCCAGCAGTTTGCCCCTCCAGGGGGCGAGCTCCTACGAGCAGTACTTC,CASSLPLQGASSYEQYF
.,TRBJ2-5,TRBV7-7,.,TGTGCCAGCGGGGCAGATCAAGAGACCCAGTACTTC,CASGADQETQYF
TRBD1,TRBJ1-1,TRBV11-2,.,TGTGCCAGCAGCTTAGGAGGGGGCTGGACTGAAGCTTTCTTT,CASSLGGGWTEAFF
TRBD2,TRBJ2-7,TRBV6-6,.,TGTGCCAGCAGTAGGACTAGCGGGAGTTACGAGCAGTACTTC,CASSRTSGSYEQYF
TRBD2,TRBJ2-2,TRBV2,.,TGTGCCAGCAGTGCTCGGACTAGCTACGCCGGGGAGCTGTTTTTT,CASSARTSYAGELFF
.,TRBJ1-2,TRBV15,.,TGTGCCACCAGCCGAGGGCGGGGGGACAACTATGGCTACACCTTC,CATSRGRGDNYGYTF
.,TRBJ1-2,TRBV6-6,.,TGTGCCAGCTGGGGCCTCCCTAACTATGGCTACACCTTC,CASWGLPNYGYTF
TRBD2,TRBJ2-1,TRBV9,.,TGTGCCAGCAGCGTCGCCGGGACTAGGCATGAGCAGTTCTTC,CASSVAGTRHEQFF
.,TRBJ1-6,TRBV7-6,.,TGTGCCAGCAGCTTAGGTCCCGATAATTCACCCCTCCACTTT,CASSLGPDNSPLHF
.,TRBJ2-7,TRBV6-5,.,TGTGCCAGCAGTCAGGGTACCTCCTACGAGCAGTACTTC,CASSQGTSYEQYF
TRBD1,TRBJ1-5,TRBV28,.,TGTGCCAGCGTACTCAAGGCGGGCAGGGGGAGTAATCAGCCCCAGCATTTT,CASVLKAGRGSNQPQHF
TRBD1,TRBJ1-1,TRBV27,.,TGTGCCAGCAGCCGGGGGCTGGGACAGGGGATTTATGCGGCTTTCTTT,CASSRGLGQGIYAAFF
.,TRBJ2-7,TRBV2,.,TGTGCCAGCAGTGAAACACGACAGTACGAGCAGTACTTC,CASSETRQYEQYF
.,TRBJ1-1,TRBV2,.,TGTGCCAGCACCCTTTCTGAAGCTTTCTTT,CASTLSEAFF
.,TRBJ1-2,TRBV19,.,TGTGCCAGTAGTCCGGACAGTCCTTATGGCTACACCTTC,CASSPDSPYGYTF
TRBD2,TRBJ2-1,TRBV5-1,.,TGCGCCAGCAGCACGGGACTAGCGGGAGGTCTAAACAATGAGCAGTTCTTC,CASSTGLAGGLNNEQFF
TRBD1,TRBJ1-5,TRBV19,.,TGTGCCAGTAGTATGGGACAGGGCAATCAGCCCCAGCATTTT,CASSMGQGNQPQHF
.,TRBJ1-3,TRBV5-1,.,TGCGCCAGCACCCAAGACAGCTCTGGAAACACCATATATTTT,CASTQDSSGNTIYF
TRBD1,TRBJ1-1,TRBV5-5,.,TGTGCCAGCAGTCTTTCAACAGGGGCCTGGACTGAAGCTTTCTTT,CASSLSTGAWTEAFF
.,TRBJ1-1,TRBV20-1,.,TGCAGTGCCGCCGACTACACTGAAGCTTTCTTT,CSAADYTEAFF
TRBD1,TRBJ2-7,TRBV5-1,.,TGCGCCAGCAGCTTGGATGGCAGGGGGTTTTCCTACGAGCAGTACTTC,CASSLDGRGFSYEQYF
.,TRBJ1-1,TRBV2,.,TGTGCCAGCAGTGACAGCAGGTCTCCTGAAGCTTTCTTT,CASSDSRSPEAFF
TRBD1,TRBJ2-3,TRBV2,.,TGTGCCAGCAGTGATCTCGGGACAGCATCCACAGATACGCAGTATTTT,CASSDLGTASTDTQYF
.,TRBJ2-7,TRBV5-1,.,TGCGCCAGCAGCTTGAACCCTGCGAGGGTTGCCGAGCAGTACTTC,CASSLNPARVAEQYF
TRBD1,TRBJ1-3,TRBV5-1,.,TGCGCCAGCAGCACCTCAGGGGGAACTGGAAACACCATATATTTT,CASSTSGGTGNTIYF
.,TRBJ2-5,TRBV4-1,.,TGCGCCAGCGGGGGGAGGTACCAAGAGACCCAGTACTTC,CASGGRYQETQYF
TRBD1,TRBJ1-1,TRBV19,.,TGTGCCAGTAACCAAGCCCTAGCCATAACAGGGGGCGCCTGGAAGAACACTGAAGCTTTCTTT,CASNQALAITGGAWKNTEAFF
TRBD2,TRBJ2-1,TRBV28,.,TGTGCCAGCAGTATGCCGGGACTAGCGAACGAGCAGTTCTTC,CASSMPGLANEQFF